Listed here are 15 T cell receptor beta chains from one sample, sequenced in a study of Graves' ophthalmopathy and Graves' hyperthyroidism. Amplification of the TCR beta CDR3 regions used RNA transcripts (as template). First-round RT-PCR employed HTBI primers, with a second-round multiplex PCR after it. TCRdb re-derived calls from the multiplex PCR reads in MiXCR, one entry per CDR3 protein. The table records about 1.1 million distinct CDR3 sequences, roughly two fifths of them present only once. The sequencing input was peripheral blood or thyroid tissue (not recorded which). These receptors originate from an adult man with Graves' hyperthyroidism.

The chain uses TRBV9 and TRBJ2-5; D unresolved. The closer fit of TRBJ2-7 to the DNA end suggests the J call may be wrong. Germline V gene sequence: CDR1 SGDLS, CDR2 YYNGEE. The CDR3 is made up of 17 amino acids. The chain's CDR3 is CASSVAPDGTPRVEQYF. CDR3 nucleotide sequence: TGTGCCAGCAGCGTAGCGCCGGACGGAACGCCCCGTGTCGAGCAGTACTTC.

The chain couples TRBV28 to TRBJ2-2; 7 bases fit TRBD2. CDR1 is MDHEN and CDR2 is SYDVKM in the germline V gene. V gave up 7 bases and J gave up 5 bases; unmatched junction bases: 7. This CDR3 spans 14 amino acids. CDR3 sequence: CASTRGGRTGELFF. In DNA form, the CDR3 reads TGTGCCAGCACCCGGGGAGGGCGAACCGGGGAGCTGTTTTTT.

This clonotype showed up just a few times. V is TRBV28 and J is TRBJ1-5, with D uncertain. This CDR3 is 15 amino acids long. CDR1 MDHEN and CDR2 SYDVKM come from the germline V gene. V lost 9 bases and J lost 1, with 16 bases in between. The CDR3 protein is CASQTGARSNQPQHF. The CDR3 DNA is TGTGCCAGTCAGACGGGAGCTCGGAGCAATCAGCCCCAGCATTTT.

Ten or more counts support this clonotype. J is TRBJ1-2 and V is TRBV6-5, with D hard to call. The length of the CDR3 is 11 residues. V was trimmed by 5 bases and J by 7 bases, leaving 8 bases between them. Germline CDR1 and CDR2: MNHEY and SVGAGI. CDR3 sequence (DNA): TGTGCCAGCAGTGAAGGGCGTGGCTACACCTTC. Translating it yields CASSEGRGYTF.

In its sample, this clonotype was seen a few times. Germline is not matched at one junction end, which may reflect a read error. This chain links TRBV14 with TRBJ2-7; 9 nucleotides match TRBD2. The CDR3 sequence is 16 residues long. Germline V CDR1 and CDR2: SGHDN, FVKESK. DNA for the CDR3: TGCGCCAGCAGCCAAGTATCCCTAGCGGGAATCTACGAGCAGTACTTC. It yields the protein CASSQVSLAGIYEQYF.

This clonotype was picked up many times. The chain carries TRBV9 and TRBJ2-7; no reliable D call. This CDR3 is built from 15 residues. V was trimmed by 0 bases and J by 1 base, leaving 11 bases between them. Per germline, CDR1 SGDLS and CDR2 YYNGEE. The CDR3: CASSVDDEPSYEQYF. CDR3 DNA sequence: TGTGCCAGCAGCGTAGACGACGAACCTTCCTACGAGCAGTACTTC.

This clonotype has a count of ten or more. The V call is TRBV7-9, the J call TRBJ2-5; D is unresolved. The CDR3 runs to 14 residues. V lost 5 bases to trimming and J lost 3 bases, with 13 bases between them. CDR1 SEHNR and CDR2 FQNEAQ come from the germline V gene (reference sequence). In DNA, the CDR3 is TGTGCCAGCAGCCCGGGTCAGTACGAAGAGACCCAGTACTTC. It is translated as CASSPGQYEETQYF.

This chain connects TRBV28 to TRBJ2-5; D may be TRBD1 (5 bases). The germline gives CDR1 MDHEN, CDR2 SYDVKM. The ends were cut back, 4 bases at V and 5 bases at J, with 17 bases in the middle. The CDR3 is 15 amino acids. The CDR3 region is CASSSNYRPGETQYF. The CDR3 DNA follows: TGTGCCAGCAGTTCTAATTATCGGCCAGGGGAGACCCAGTACTTC.

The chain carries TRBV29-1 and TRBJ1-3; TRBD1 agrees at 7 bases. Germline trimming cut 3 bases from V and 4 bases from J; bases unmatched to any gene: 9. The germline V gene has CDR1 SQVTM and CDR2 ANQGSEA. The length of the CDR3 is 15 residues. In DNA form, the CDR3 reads TGCAGCGTTGAGCACTTCAGGGGACAGGGAAACACCATATATTTT. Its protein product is CSVEHFRGQGNTIYF.

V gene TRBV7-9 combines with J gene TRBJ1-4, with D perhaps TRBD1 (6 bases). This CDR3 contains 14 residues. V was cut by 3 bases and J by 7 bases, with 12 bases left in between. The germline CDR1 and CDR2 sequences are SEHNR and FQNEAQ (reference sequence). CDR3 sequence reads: CASSFMTGGEKLFF. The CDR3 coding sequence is TGTGCCAGCAGCTTTATGACAGGAGGTGAAAAACTGTTTTTT.

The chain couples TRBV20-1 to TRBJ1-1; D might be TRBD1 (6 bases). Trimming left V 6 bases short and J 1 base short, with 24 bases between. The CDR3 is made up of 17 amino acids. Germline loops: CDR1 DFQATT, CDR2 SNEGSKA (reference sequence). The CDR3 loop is CSASSGETDRRNTEAFF. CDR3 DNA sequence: TGCAGTGCCAGTAGTGGGGAGACCGACAGGCGGAACACTGAAGCTTTCTTT.

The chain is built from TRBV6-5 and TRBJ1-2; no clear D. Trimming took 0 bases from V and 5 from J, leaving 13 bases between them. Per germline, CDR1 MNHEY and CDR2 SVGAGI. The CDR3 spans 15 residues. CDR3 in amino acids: CASSYSTGLWYGYTF. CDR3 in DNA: TGTGCCAGCAGTTACTCGACGGGTCTTTGGTATGGCTACACCTTC.

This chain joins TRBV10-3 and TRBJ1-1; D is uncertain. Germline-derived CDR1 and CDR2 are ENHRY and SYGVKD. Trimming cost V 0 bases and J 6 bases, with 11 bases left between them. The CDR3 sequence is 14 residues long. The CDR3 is CAISESGSWAEAFF. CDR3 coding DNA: TGTGCCATCAGTGAGTCGGGGTCCTGGGCTGAAGCTTTCTTT.

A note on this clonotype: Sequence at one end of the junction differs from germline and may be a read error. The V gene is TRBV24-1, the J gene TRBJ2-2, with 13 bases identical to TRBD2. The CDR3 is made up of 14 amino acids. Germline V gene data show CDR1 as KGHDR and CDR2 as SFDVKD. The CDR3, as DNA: TGTGCCACCAGTGATTTGGGACTAGCGGGGGCGCTGTTTTTT. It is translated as CATSDLGLAGALFF.

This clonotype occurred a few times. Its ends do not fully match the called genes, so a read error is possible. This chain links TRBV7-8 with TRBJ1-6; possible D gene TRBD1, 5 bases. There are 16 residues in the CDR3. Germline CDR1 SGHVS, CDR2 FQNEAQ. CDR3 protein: CASSQEGGDANSPLHF. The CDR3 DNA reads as TGCGCCAGCAGCCAAGAAGGCGGGGACGCCAATTCACCCCTCCACTTT.